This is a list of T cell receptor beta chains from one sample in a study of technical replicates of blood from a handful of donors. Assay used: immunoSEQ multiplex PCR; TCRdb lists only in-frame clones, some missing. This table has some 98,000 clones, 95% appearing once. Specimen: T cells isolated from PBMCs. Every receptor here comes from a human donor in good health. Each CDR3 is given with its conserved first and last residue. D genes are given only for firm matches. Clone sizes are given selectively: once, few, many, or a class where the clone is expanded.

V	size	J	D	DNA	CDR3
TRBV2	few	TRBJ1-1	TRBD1	TGTGCCAGCCAGCTTCCCTCGGGACAGGGTGTTCCGAACACTGAAGCTTTCTTT	CASQLPSGQGVPNTEAFF
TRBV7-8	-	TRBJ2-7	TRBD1	TGTGCCAGCACCGAGGACAGGGCTGATTACGAGCAGTACTTC	CASTEDRADYEQYF
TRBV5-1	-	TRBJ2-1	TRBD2	TGCGCCAGCAGCTTCGGACTAGCGGGGTACAATGAGCAGTTCTTC	CASSFGLAGYNEQFF
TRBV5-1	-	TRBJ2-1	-	TGCGCCAGCAGCTTGGTCGGGGATTATGGTGAGCAGTTCTTC	CASSLVGDYGEQFF
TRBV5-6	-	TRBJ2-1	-	TGTGCCAGCAGCTTGGAACTAGGCGGCAATGAGCAGTTCTTC	CASSLELGGNEQFF
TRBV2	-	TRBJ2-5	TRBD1	TGTGCCAGCAGTGTCGGGACAGGGGGCCCCCAAGAGACCCAGTACTTC	CASSVGTGGPQETQYF
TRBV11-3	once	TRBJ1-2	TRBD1	TGTGCCAGCAGCTCAGAGGGACAGCCATACTATGGCTACACCTTC	CASSSEGQPYYGYTF
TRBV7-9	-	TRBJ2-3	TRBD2	TGTGCCAGCAGCTTAGGCCTAATAGCGGGATTCCGCACAGATACGCAGTATTTT	CASSLGLIAGFRTDTQYF
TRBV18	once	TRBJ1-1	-	TGTGCCAGCTCCGCGACAGGAACCACTGAAGCTTTCTTT	CASSATGTTEAFF
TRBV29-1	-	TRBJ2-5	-	TGCAGCGTTGAAGAAGCCCACAGGGGAGGAGGAGGGACCCAGTACTTC	CSVEEAHRGGGGTQYF
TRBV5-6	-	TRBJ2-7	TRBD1	TGTGCCAGCATTACGACAGGGGATAGGTACGAGCAGTACTTC	CASITTGDRYEQYF
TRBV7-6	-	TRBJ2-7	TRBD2	TGTGCCAGCAGCCCACTAGCGGGAGGCAAAACCTACGAGCAGTACTTC	CASSPLAGGKTYEQYF
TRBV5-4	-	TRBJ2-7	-	TGTGCCAGCAGCTGGAGTGGGTCCAGCTACGAGCAGTACTTC	CASSWSGSSYEQYF
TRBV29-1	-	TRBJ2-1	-	TGCAGCGTTCGGCCCGGACTGGTCGGTGAGCAGTTCTTC	CSVRPGLVGEQFF
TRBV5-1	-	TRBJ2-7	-	TGCGCCAGCAGCCTCCGGAGGCCCCGGGACGAGCAGTACTTC	CASSLRRPRDEQYF
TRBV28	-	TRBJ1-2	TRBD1	TGTGCCAGCAGTTTTCAGGGGGCGCCTGGCTACACCTTC	CASSFQGAPGYTF
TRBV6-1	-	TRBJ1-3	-	TGTGCCAGCTCGTGGGCGTCTGCTGGAAACACCATATATTTT	CASSWASAGNTIYF
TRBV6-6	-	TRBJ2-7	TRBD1	TGTGCCAGCAGTAAGCGCGGACAGGGGGACTACGAGCAGTACTTC	CASSKRGQGDYEQYF
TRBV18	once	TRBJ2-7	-	TGTGCCAGCTCCCAGGGCGGTTACGAGCAGTACTTC	CASSQGGYEQYF
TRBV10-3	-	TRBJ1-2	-	TGTGCCATCAGTAGCACCTACGACTATGGCTACACCTTC	CAISSTYDYGYTF
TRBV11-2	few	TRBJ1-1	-	TGTGCCAGCAGCCCCTGGACAGACGCAGCTTTCTTT	CASSPWTDAAFF
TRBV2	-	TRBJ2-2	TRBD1	TGTGCCAGCAGGGGAACAGGGGTTAGGAACACCGGGGAGCTGTTTTTT	CASRGTGVRNTGELFF
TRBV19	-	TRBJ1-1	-	TGTGCCAGTAGCCATGAGGGGAACACTGAAGCTTTCTTT	CASSHEGNTEAFF
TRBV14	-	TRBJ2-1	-	TGTGCCAGCAGCCCTCTTTCAAGTAGTTTTACTGAGCAGTTCTTC	CASSPLSSSFTEQFF
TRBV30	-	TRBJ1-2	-	TGTGCCTGGAGCCACAGGGACCGTGGGGGCTACACCTTC	CAWSHRDRGGYTF
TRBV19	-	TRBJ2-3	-	TGTGCCAGTAAGCAGGGGCTGGTCACAGATACGCAGTATTTT	CASKQGLVTDTQYF
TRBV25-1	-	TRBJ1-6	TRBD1	TGTGCCAGCAGTGGAGCCGGGACAGGGACGTCACCCCTCCACTTT	CASSGAGTGTSPLHF
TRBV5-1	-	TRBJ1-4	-	TGCGCCAGCAGCTTGGGGGCAGATCAGAATGAAAAACTGTTTTTT	CASSLGADQNEKLFF
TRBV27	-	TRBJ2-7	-	TGTGCCAGCCGGCGGGGTCGTGGCCCATACGAGCAGTACTTC	CASRRGRGPYEQYF
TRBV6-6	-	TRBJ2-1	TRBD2	TGTGCCAGCAGTTACCCTTTGGCGGGAGAGGGTGAGCAGTTCTTC	CASSYPLAGEGEQFF
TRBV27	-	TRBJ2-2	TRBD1	TGTGCCAGCAGTTTGGACAGGGCCACCGGGGAGCTGTTTTTT	CASSLDRATGELFF
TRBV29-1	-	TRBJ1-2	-	TGCGTCGTCCAGGAAGGGGGTCTGGGCTACACCTTC	CVVQEGGLGYTF
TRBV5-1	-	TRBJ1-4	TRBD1	TGCGCCAGCAGCTGGGACAGACCGCGGGAAAAACTGTTTTTT	CASSWDRPREKLFF
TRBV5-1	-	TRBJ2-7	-	TGCGCCAGCAGCTTGGCCGGGTCAGACTACGAGCAGTACTTC	CASSLAGSDYEQYF
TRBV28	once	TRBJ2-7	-	TGTGCCAGCATGAACAGCCTCTCCTACGAGCAGTACTTC	CASMNSLSYEQYF
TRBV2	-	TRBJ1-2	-	TGTGCCAGCATCTCTTCCTATGGCTACACCTTC	CASISSYGYTF
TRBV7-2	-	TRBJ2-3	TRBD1	TGTGCCAGCAGCTCGGGCAGGGGGCTATACTCTATTACGCAGTATTTT	CASSSGRGLYSITQYF
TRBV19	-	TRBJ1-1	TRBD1	TGTGCCAGTAGTACCGGACAGGGGAGCGCTCGCACTGAAGCTTTCTTT	CASSTGQGSARTEAFF